The 25 T cell receptor beta chains listed next were all sequenced from one sample in a study of immune cell composition in non-small cell lung cancer. Only in-frame clones appear in the TCRdb table, and some are missing; sequencing was by immunoSEQ multiplex PCR. The sample has 3,000 to 4,500 clones, over 60% seen once. Normal lung sampling was at least 3 cm from the tumour, as distant as possible. Sequencing used non-adjacent lung tissue. The receptors originated from a human donor with non-small cell lung cancer.

The V gene is TRBV5-1, the J gene TRBJ2-1; D is unresolved. V lost 3 bases, J lost 8 bases, and 15 bases lay in between. Germline V CDR1 and CDR2: SGHRS, YFSETQ. The CDR3 runs to 14 residues. DNA of the CDR3: TGCGCCAGCAGCTCGGGTCTACGGTGGGATGAGCAGTTCTTC. Translation: CASSSGLRWDEQFF.

CDR3: CASSRDRGKREQFF. The CDR3 region has the DNA TGTGCCAGCAGTAGGGACAGGGGGAAGCGTGAGCAGTTCTTC. The gene calls are TRBV11-2 and TRBJ2-1, with TRBD1 matching 11 bases. Trimming at V came to 6 bases and at J to 9 bases, leaving 7 bases not matched to a gene. Germline CDR1 SGHAT, CDR2 FQNNGV. The CDR3 is 14 amino acids.

This chain links TRBV5-1 with TRBJ2-1; TRBD2 matches at 10 bases. The V gene end was trimmed by 4 bases and the J gene end by 10 bases; junction bases not matched to a gene: 14. Germline CDR1 reads SGHRS; CDR2 reads YFSETQ. The CDR3 is 16 residues long. CDR3 nucleotide sequence: TGCGCCAGCAGCCCAAGTCCAGCGGGGGGGCTATGGGAGCAGTTCTTC. This translates into CASSPSPAGGLWEQFF.

The rearrangement links TRBV5-4 to TRBJ1-2; 7 nucleotides align to TRBD1. Germline assignment: CDR1 SGHNT and CDR2 YYREEE (reference sequence). This CDR3 is 15 amino acids long. Germline trimming cut 1 base from V and 4 bases from J; bases unmatched to any gene: 7. CDR3 nucleotide sequence: TGTGCCAGCAGCTTGACAGGGGCCCTTAGCTATGGCTACACCTTC. Translated, it gives CASSLTGALSYGYTF.

The chain joins TRBV28 to TRBJ2-6; a weak D match, TRBD2 (5 bases). The CDR3 sequence is 15 residues long. Trimming left V 1 base short and J 2 bases short, with 6 bases between. Looked up from germline, CDR1 is MDHEN and CDR2 is SYDVKM. The CDR3, as DNA: TGTGCCAGCAGTTTATCCGGGGCTGGGGCCAACGTCCTGACTTTC. As protein: CASSLSGAGANVLTF.

The rearrangement joins TRBV5-1 to TRBJ2-7; D not resolved. The V and J ends lost 0 bases and 2 bases respectively, with 9 bases between them. Germline CDR1 SGHRS, CDR2 YFSETQ. The CDR3 spans 14 residues. The CDR3 nucleotides are TGCGCCAGCAGCTTGGAGCCCTATGCCTACGAGCAGTACTTC. It translates to CASSLEPYAYEQYF.

The V call is TRBV5-1, the J call TRBJ1-4; 7 bases map to TRBD1. CDR3 length: 14 amino acids. The V and J ends lost 3 bases and 5 bases, in that order; junction bases with no gene match: 4. Germline values: CDR1 SGHRS, CDR2 YFSETQ. CDR3 in amino acids: CASSSGQINEKLFF. The CDR3 DNA sequence: TGCGCCAGCAGCTCGGGACAGATAAATGAAAAACTGTTTTTT.

This clone is classed as large (0.1 to 1%). The gene calls are TRBV5-4 and TRBJ2-7; 7 bases match TRBD1. Germline CDR1 is SGHNT and CDR2 is YYREEE (reference sequence). The CDR3 runs 14 residues. The V gene end was trimmed by 2 bases and the J gene end by 3 bases; junction bases not matched to a gene: 5. This CDR3 reads CASSFGQDNYEQYF. As DNA, the CDR3 is TGTGCCAGCAGCTTCGGACAGGACAACTACGAGCAGTACTTC.

This clone was detected a few times. The V call is TRBV6-1, the J call TRBJ1-1; the match to TRBD1 covers 9 bases. CDR3 length: 15 residues. CDR1 MNHNS and CDR2 SASEGT come from the germline V gene. After removal of 3 bases from V and 8 bases from J, the junction contained 10 bases not matched to a gene. This CDR3 reads CASSDRDRVKPEAFF. CDR3 nucleotides: TGTGCCAGCAGTGATCGGGACAGGGTGAAACCAGAAGCTTTCTTT.

This rearrangement joins TRBV6-1 to TRBJ2-3, with a tentative D call TRBD1 (5 bases). Trimming removed 4 bases from V and 6 bases from J, with 14 bases in between. Germline V lookup: CDR1 MNHNS, CDR2 SASEGT. The CDR3 covers 14 residues. The DNA of the CDR3 is TGTGCCAGCAGTGTTCGTCTGGGGCCGGATACGCAGTATTTT. This encodes CASSVRLGPDTQYF.

CDR3 loop: CASSLLESSYNEQFF. For the CDR3, the DNA is TGCGCCAGCAGCTTGTTGGAGAGCTCCTACAATGAGCAGTTCTTC. V is TRBV5-1 and J is TRBJ2-1; no clear D. Germline V gene data show CDR1 as SGHRS and CDR2 as YFSETQ. V dropped 1 base and J dropped 0 bases, with 8 bases sitting between them. This CDR3 has 15 residues.

J is TRBJ1-6 and V is TRBV7-9, with D maybe TRBD1 (5 bases). This CDR3 is 14 amino acids long. CDR1 is SEHNR, CDR2 FQNEAQ, per germline (reference sequence). V was cut by 5 bases and J by 7 bases, with 12 bases left in between. In DNA form, the CDR3 reads TGTGCCAGCAGCACCGACAGATACAATTCACCCCTCCACTTT. Its translation: CASSTDRYNSPLHF. The entire variable domain, with the rest obtained from reference TRBV7-9 and TRBJ1-6, is as follows: DTGVSQNPRHKITKRGQNVTFRCDPISEHNRLYWYRQTLGQGPEFLTYFQNEAQLEKSRLLSDRFSAERPKGSFSTLEIQRTEQGDSAMYLCASSTDRYNSPLHFGNGTRLTVT.

The chain joins TRBV5-1 to TRBJ2-7, with TRBD2 matching 13 bases. V shed 3 bases, J shed 7 bases, and the junction held 7 bases outside the gene matches. Germline CDR1 and CDR2: SGHRS and YFSETQ. The CDR3 is made up of 15 amino acids. The CDR3 DNA is TGCGCCAGCAGCTCCGACCCGGGACTAGCGGGAGAGCAGTACTTC. Amino acid sequence: CASSSDPGLAGEQYF.

The sample holds a few counts of this clone. The chain is built from TRBV19 and TRBJ2-5; D possibly corresponds to TRBD1 (7 bases). The CDR3 length is 16 residues. Trimming removed 0 bases from V and 5 bases from J, with 16 bases in between. Germline lookup yields CDR1 LNHDA and CDR2 SQIVND (reference sequence). The CDR3 protein is CASSIDLQTGRETQYF. In DNA, the CDR3 is TGTGCCAGTAGTATAGATCTACAGACAGGGAGGGAGACCCAGTACTTC.

This clone was detected once. V is TRBV25-1 and J is TRBJ2-1; 13 bases agree with TRBD2. Germline values: CDR1 MGHDK, CDR2 SYGVNS. J lost 6 bases, V lost 8 bases, and 7 bases had no gene match. The CDR3 spans 15 residues. This CDR3 reads CASALGTSGINEQFF. CDR3 nucleotides: TGTGCCAGCGCCTTGGGGACTAGCGGGATCAATGAGCAGTTCTTC. Complete variable domain (other parts from reference TRBV25-1 and TRBJ2-1): EADIYQTPRYLVIGTGKKITLECSQTMGHDKMYWYQQDPGMELHLIHYSYGVNSTEKGDLSSESTVSRIRTEHFPLTLESARPSHTSQYLCASALGTSGINEQFFGPGTRLTVL.

This chain joins TRBV30 and TRBJ1-5; unclear D gene. The CDR3 length is 14 residues. CDR1 and CDR2 (germline): GTSNPN, SVGIG (reference sequence). V was shortened by 1 base and J by 9 bases, with 16 bases between the two germline ends. CDR3 region: CAWSAPQSEMPQHF. CDR3 coding DNA: TGTGCCTGGAGTGCCCCCCAATCCGAGATGCCCCAGCATTTT. Looking up the rest from reference TRBV30 and TRBJ1-5 gives the full variable domain: SQTIHQWPATLVQPVGSPLSLECTVEGTSNPNLYWYRQAAGRGLQLLFYSVGIGQISSEVPQNLSASRPQDRQFILSSKKLLLSDSGFYLCAWSAPQSEMPQHFGDGTRLSIL.

The chain combines TRBV9 with TRBJ1-2; 8 bases agree with TRBD1. Germline CDR1 and CDR2: SGDLS and YYNGEE. V trimming: 4 bases; J trimming: 3 bases; junction bases outside the gene matches: 11. The CDR3 has 16 amino acids. The DNA of the CDR3 is TGTGCCAGCAGCCCGAGCCCGGGACAGGATTACTATGGCTACACCTTC. This sequence encodes CASSPSPGQDYYGYTF. Supplemented by reference TRBV9 and TRBJ1-2, the full variable domain reads DSGVTQTPKHLITATGQRVTLRCSPRSGDLSVYWYQQSLDQGLQFLIQYYNGEERAKGNILERFSAQQFPDLHSELNLSSLELGDSALYFCASSPSPGQDYYGYTFGSGTRLTVV.

J is TRBJ1-5 and V is TRBV28; 10 bases fit TRBD1. Germline assignment: CDR1 MDHEN and CDR2 SYDVKM. After removal of 6 bases from V and 7 bases from J, the junction contained 9 bases not matched to a gene. This CDR3 region has 15 residues. The CDR3 DNA follows: TGTGCCAGCAGACCGGGACAGGGGATTGGCCAGCCCCAGCATTTT. Its protein product is CASRPGQGIGQPQHF.

This chain joins TRBV19 and TRBJ1-6; TRBD1 agrees at 7 bases. The germline gives CDR1 LNHDA, CDR2 SQIVND (reference sequence). CDR3 size: 15 residues. V was pared by 1 base and J by 13 bases, with 10 bases of the junction left unmatched. The CDR3: CASSIVGDRPVPLHF. In nucleotides, the CDR3 is TGTGCCAGTAGTATAGTCGGGGACAGACCGGTTCCCCTCCACTTT.

The V call is TRBV5-1, the J call TRBJ2-3; TRBD1 aligns across 8 bases. The V gene end was trimmed by 2 bases and the J gene end by 2 bases; junction bases not matched to a gene: 4. This CDR3 has 15 residues. Germline V gene sequence: CDR1 SGHRS, CDR2 YFSETQ. The CDR3 sequence is CASSFMGQVTDTQYF. The CDR3 DNA reads TGCGCCAGCAGCTTTATGGGACAGGTCACAGATACGCAGTATTTT.

The J gene is TRBJ2-1, the V gene TRBV11-2; 11 bases align to TRBD2. In germline, CDR1 is SGHAT, CDR2 FQNNGV. V was clipped by 3 bases and J by 5 bases; unmatched bases: 3. The CDR3 runs to 15 residues. CDR3 nucleotide sequence: TGTGCCAGCAGCTTCACTAGCGGGGGTGACAATGAGCAGTTCTTC. It is translated as CASSFTSGGDNEQFF.

V usage is TRBV5-1 and J usage is TRBJ1-1; 11 bases are a match to TRBD1. The CDR3 extends over 16 amino acids. Trimming removed 2 bases from V and 2 bases from J; junction bases left unmatched: 5. CDR1 and CDR2 (germline): SGHRS, YFSETQ. CDR3 nucleotide sequence: TGCGCCAGCAGCTTAACCGGGACAGGGGGAAACACTGAAGCTTTCTTT. Protein sequence: CASSLTGTGGNTEAFF.

The chain couples TRBV6-1 to TRBJ2-7; TRBD1 agrees at 8 bases. The length of the CDR3 is 14 residues. V shed 9 bases and J 5 bases; nucleotides not matched to a gene: 12. Germline V gene data show CDR1 as MNHNS and CDR2 as SASEGT. Written as DNA, the CDR3 is TGTGCCAGTACGAGCCGGGACAGGTCAAACGAGCAGTACTTC. Translated: CASTSRDRSNEQYF.

This chain uses TRBV6-6 with TRBJ1-5; 10 bases fit TRBD1. This CDR3 spans 16 amino acids. The trim removed 6 bases at V and 2 bases at J, leaving 7 bases unmatched. Germline values: CDR1 MNHNY, CDR2 SVGAGI (reference sequence). DNA for the CDR3: TGTGCCAGCAGCCCCGGGGACAGGGGAGGCAATCAGCCCCAGCATTTT. This gives the protein CASSPGDRGGNQPQHF.

V is TRBV14 and J is TRBJ1-3; 7 nucleotides match TRBD1. The ends lost 4 bases at V and 0 bases at J; junction bases unmatched: 15. Germline CDR1 SGHDN, CDR2 FVKESK. This CDR3 has 19 residues. The CDR3 here is CASSPDSRQGTFSGNTIYF. As DNA, the CDR3 is TGTGCCAGCAGCCCCGACAGCCGACAGGGAACTTTCTCTGGAAACACCATATATTTT. Based on the CDR3 plus reference TRBV14 and TRBJ1-3, the full variable domain is EAGVTQFPSHSVIEKGQTVTLRCDPISGHDNLYWYRRVMGKEIKFLLHFVKESKQDESGMPNNRFLAERTGGTYSTLKVQPAELEDSGVYFCASSPDSRQGTFSGNTIYFGEGSWLTVV.